These 20 T cell receptor beta chains share one sample of origin, sequenced in a study of shared clonotypes between healthy human individuals. The table came from immunoSEQ multiplex PCR; TCRdb's copy has only in-frame clones and leaves some out. The sample contains some 470,000 clones, 76% of which appear only once. The sequenced material came from PBMCs. The receptors come from a woman aged 40-49 years in good health. Some clones in this sample may be carry-over from other donors' samples.

The V gene is TRBV4-1, the J gene TRBJ2-5; a weak D match, TRBD2 (6 bases). V lost 2 bases and J 5 bases, leaving 9 bases between the germline ends. CDR3 size: 13 residues. Germline-derived CDR1 and CDR2 are MGHRA and YSYEKL. The CDR3 coding sequence is TGCGCCAGCAGCCAATGGGGGAGGGAGACCCAGTACTTC. The encoded protein is CASSQWGRETQYF.

The rearrangement joins TRBV7-2 to TRBJ2-4, with D perhaps TRBD1 (6 bases). Per germline, CDR1 SGHTA and CDR2 FQGNSA. The CDR3 contains 16 residues. Deletions cut 1 base from V and 3 bases from J, with 13 bases between. Here the CDR3 reads CASSLVIFRGKNIQYF. CDR3 coding DNA: TGTGCCAGCAGCTTAGTGATTTTCAGGGGCAAAAACATTCAGTACTTC.

The gene calls are TRBV7-2 and TRBJ2-1; TRBD2 matches 12 bases. Per the germline V gene, CDR1 is SGHTA and CDR2 is FQGNSA. V trimming: 0 bases; J trimming: 7 bases; junction bases outside the gene matches: 1. The CDR3 consists of 15 residues. The CDR3 loop is CASSLATSGRNEQFF. The CDR3 nucleotides are TGTGCCAGCAGCTTAGCGACTAGCGGGAGAAATGAGCAGTTCTTC.

The chain is built from TRBV4-3 and TRBJ2-7; D may be TRBD2 (6 bases). The CDR3 length is 19 residues. With 0 bases removed from V and 6 bases from J, the gap between germline ends came to 27 bases. From germline, CDR1 is LGHNA and CDR2 YSLEER. In nucleotides, the CDR3 is TGCGCCAGCAGCCAAGATATGGGGATGGGAGCGGGTCCCCACGGCGAGCAGTACTTC. It translates to CASSQDMGMGAGPHGEQYF.

CDR3 region: CASSLAPLAASYNEQFF. The CDR3 DNA is TGTGCCAGCAGCTTAGCCCCACTAGCGGCCTCCTACAATGAGCAGTTCTTC. The V call is TRBV11-1, the J call TRBJ2-1, with 8 bases identical to TRBD2. Germline trimming cut 0 bases from V and 0 bases from J; bases unmatched to any gene: 4. Germline V gene lookup returns CDR1 SGHAT and CDR2 FQDESV (reference sequence). The CDR3 totals 17 residues.

This rearrangement joins TRBV10-3 to TRBJ2-7; the D is unclear. The CDR3 length is 14 residues. In germline, CDR1 is ENHRY, CDR2 SYGVKD. The V end lost 3 bases, the J end lost 0 bases, and 9 bases lay between the germline ends. CDR3 nucleotides: TGTGCCATCAGTGACCCGGACCCCTCCTACGAGCAGTACTTC. Translation gives CAISDPDPSYEQYF.

This clone showed up just once. This sequence joins TRBV7-9 and TRBJ1-1; no definite D call. CDR3 length: 14 residues. The germline V gene has CDR1 SEHNR and CDR2 FQNEAQ (reference sequence). V gave up 3 bases and J gave up 4 bases, with 12 bases separating them. The CDR3 here is CASSLSRFGTEAFF. CDR3 nucleotides: TGTGCCAGCAGCTTGAGCAGATTCGGCACTGAAGCTTTCTTT.

The chain combines TRBV29-1 with TRBJ1-6; D is undetermined. V dropped 1 base and J dropped 9 bases, with 10 bases sitting between them. The CDR3 has 13 residues. Looked up from germline, CDR1 is SQVTM and CDR2 is ANQGSEA. CDR3 sequence (DNA): TGCAGCGTTGAAGTCCAAGAGGGTTCACCCCTCCACTTT. Translating gives CSVEVQEGSPLHF.

Concerning this clone itself: One base separates it from a far larger clone, so it is likely a read error. V usage is TRBV2 and J usage is TRBJ1-5; D is uncertain. Germline assignment: CDR1 SNHLY and CDR2 FYNNEI. The CDR3 loop spans 13 amino acids. CDR3 bases: TGTGCCAGCAGTGACATTAGCAATCAGCCCCGGCATTTT. This translates into CASSDISNQPRHF.

This clone occurred a few times. CDR3 residues: CASSSQTGTDYGYTF. CDR3 bases: TGTGCCAGCAGCTCGCAAACCGGGACAGATTATGGCTACACCTTC. The chain couples TRBV7-9 to TRBJ1-2; TRBD1 matches at 7 bases. Germline CDR1 and CDR2: SEHNR and FQNEAQ (reference sequence). Unmatched junction bases numbered 10, after V lost 4 bases and J lost 5 bases. There are 15 residues in the CDR3.

The table lists this clone with a few counts. This chain uses TRBV7-6 with TRBJ2-1, with D hard to call. The CDR3 extends over 16 amino acids. V lost 3 bases, J lost 3 bases, and 15 bases lay in between. Germline lookup yields CDR1 SGHVS and CDR2 FNYEAQ. In nucleotides, the CDR3 is TGTGCCAGCAGCTTCATCGAGGCCCCGATCTACAATGAGCAGTTCTTC. Translation: CASSFIEAPIYNEQFF. The full variable domain, rest sourced from reference TRBV7-6 and TRBJ2-1, is GAGVSQSPRYKVTKRGQDVALRCDPISGHVSLYWYRQALGQGPEFLTYFNYEAQQDKSGLPNDRFSAERPEGSISTLTIQRTEQRDSAMYRCASSFIEAPIYNEQFFGPGTRLTVL.

The V call is TRBV11-2, the J call TRBJ2-6, with unresolved D. Trimming removed 1 base at V and 0 bases at J, with 13 bases between. Germline V CDR1 and CDR2: SGHAT, FQNNGV. The CDR3 length is 18 residues. DNA for the CDR3: TGTGCCAGCAGCTTAGGAAGGACGGCGTACTCTGGGGCCAACGTCCTGACTTTC. Residues: CASSLGRTAYSGANVLTF.

In the case of this clone: A much larger clone lies a single base off, so this may be a read error. The chain is built from TRBV5-4 and TRBJ1-1, with a tentative D call TRBD1 (5 bases). Germline CDR1 SGHNT, CDR2 YYREEE (reference sequence). The V end lost 3 bases, the J end lost 1 base, and 7 bases lay between the germline ends. The CDR3 spans 13 residues. The CDR3, as DNA: TGTGCCAGCAGCTCAGGGAAGAACACTGAAGCTTTCTTT. Its translation is CASSSGKNTEAFF.

This clone showed up many times. The chain links TRBV7-8 to TRBJ1-3; 9 bases line up with TRBD1. V was clipped by 3 bases and J by 3 bases; unmatched bases: 12. CDR3 length: 18 amino acids. The V gene's germline CDR1 is SGHVS and CDR2 FQNEAQ. CDR3 residues: CASSLRAPQGASGNTIYF. For the CDR3, the DNA is TGTGCCAGCAGCTTGAGGGCCCCACAGGGGGCTAGTGGAAACACCATATATTTT.

The CDR3 DNA reads as TGTGCCAGCACCCAACGGCAGCAGGGAGGTGAAAAACTGTTTTTT. Translation gives CASTQRQQGGEKLFF. The chain links TRBV2 to TRBJ1-4; D possibly corresponds to TRBD1 (5 bases). CDR3 size: 15 residues. Trimming took off 7 bases at V and 7 bases at J, with 19 bases between the two ends. Germline V gene lookup returns CDR1 SNHLY and CDR2 FYNNEI.

Remarks on this clone: This same CDR3 is encoded by further DNA sequences in the sample. The chain couples TRBV4-1 to TRBJ2-5; D ambiguous. Germline V gene lookup returns CDR1 MGHRA and CDR2 YSYEKL. The CDR3 sequence is 12 residues long. Trimming left V 0 bases short and J 7 bases short, with 6 bases between. DNA for the CDR3: TGCGCCAGCAGCCAAGATGGGCTGACCCAGTACTTC. This codes for CASSQDGLTQYF.

With respect to this clone: The junction and the germline gene differ at one end; a read error may be behind it. V gene TRBV7-7 combines with J gene TRBJ2-5; D not resolved. Germline assignment: CDR1 SSHAT and CDR2 FNYEAQ (reference sequence). The CDR3 is 13 residues long. The CDR3 DNA reads TGTGCTAGCAGCCCCCTTTGGCAAGAGACCCAGTACTTC. Amino acids: CASSPLWQETQYF.

As to this clone: Compared with germline, one end of the junction differs, possibly owing to a read error. This chain links TRBV9 with TRBJ1-1; tentatively, D is TRBD1 (5 bases). This CDR3 region has 13 residues. Germline V gene sequence: CDR1 SGDLS, CDR2 YYNGEE. The CDR3 sequence: CASSRGGGTEDFF. Here the CDR3 DNA reads TGTGCCAGCAGCCGGGGGGGTGGCACTGAAGATTTCTTT.

The CDR3 bases are TGTGCCAGCTCACCAGTGAGGGGGACCCAGCTTAGTACGCAGTATTTT. It yields the protein CASSPVRGTQLSTQYF. The genes are TRBV18 and TRBJ2-3; possible D gene TRBD1, 6 bases. Germline-derived CDR1 and CDR2 are KGHSH and LQKENI. The length of the CDR3 is 16 residues. Trimming took off 2 bases at V and 8 bases at J, with 20 bases between the two ends.

This chain uses TRBV5-1 with TRBJ2-3; 7 bases fit TRBD2. Germline V gene lookup returns CDR1 SGHRS and CDR2 YFSETQ. V shed 0 bases and J 4 bases; nucleotides not matched to a gene: 8. CDR3 length equals 16 residues. The CDR3 sequence is CASSLVGGRAADTQYF. The CDR3 coding sequence is TGCGCCAGCAGCTTGGTCGGAGGGAGGGCCGCAGATACGCAGTATTTT.